These 20 T cell receptor beta chains were all obtained from the same sample, sequenced in a study of blood T cell repertoires in COVID-19. TCRdb keeps only in-frame clones here, not all; method: immunoSEQ multiplex PCR. The sample includes approximately 300,000 clones, over 80% of them seen just once. Sequences were obtained from peripheral blood. The receptors come from a woman in her fifties or sixties with COVID-19, enrolled during active disease.

The chain joins TRBV10-2 to TRBJ2-5; a possible D gene is TRBD2 (6 bases). Per the germline V gene, CDR1 is WSHSY and CDR2 is SAAADI. The CDR3 loop spans 14 amino acids. Trimming took 4 bases from V and 5 from J, leaving 14 bases between them. As DNA, the CDR3 is TGCGCCAGCAGTGGACTAGGAGGTGGGGAGACCCAGTACTTC. Its translation is CASSGLGGGETQYF.

J is TRBJ2-4 and V is TRBV23-1; perhaps TRBD1 as D (6 bases). TRBV23-1 is identified as an open reading frame with a role that is uncertain. V dropped 8 bases and J dropped 1 base, with 9 bases sitting between them. This CDR3 is 13 amino acids long. Here the CDR3 reads CASRTAAKNIQYF. Written as DNA, the CDR3 is TGCGCCAGCCGGACAGCGGCCAAAAACATTCAGTACTTC.

The chain couples TRBV2 to TRBJ1-5; a weak D match, TRBD1 (6 bases). Germline V gene lookup returns CDR1 SNHLY and CDR2 FYNNEI. This CDR3 region has 14 residues. The V gene lost 4 bases and the J gene lost 3 bases, with 10 bases spanning the gap. The DNA of the CDR3 is TGTGCCAGCAGTGGGACAGCTTCCAATCAGCCCCAGCATTTT. It yields the protein CASSGTASNQPQHF.

The rearrangement joins TRBV4-2 to TRBJ2-1; possibly TRBD2 for D (6 bases). The V gene lost 1 base and the J gene lost 8 bases, with 15 bases spanning the gap. This CDR3 spans 15 amino acids. Germline assignment: CDR1 LGHNA and CDR2 YNFKEQ. The CDR3 spells CASSQGGTAMDEQFF. The CDR3 nucleotides read TGTGCCAGCAGCCAAGGCGGGACGGCGATGGATGAGCAGTTCTTC.

The chain joins TRBV30 to TRBJ2-1; TRBD2 agrees at 7 bases. Germline values: CDR1 GTSNPN, CDR2 SVGIG (reference sequence). The trim removed 2 bases at V and 6 bases at J, leaving 7 bases unmatched. This CDR3 region has 14 residues. Here the CDR3 DNA reads TGTGCCTGGAGTCACGCTCGGACTAGCAATGAGCAGTTCTTC. Translation: CAWSHARTSNEQFF.

The chain joins TRBV18 to TRBJ2-2; 11 bases are shared with TRBD2. This CDR3 spans 16 amino acids. Trimming cost V 5 bases and J 1 base; bases outside gene matches: 3. CDR1 is KGHSH and CDR2 is LQKENI in the germline V gene. The CDR3 DNA follows: TGTGCCAGCTCAAGACTAGCGGGATTGAACACCGGGGAGCTGTTTTTT. Encoded protein: CASSRLAGLNTGELFF.

V and J are TRBV2 and TRBJ2-5; 10 nucleotides align to TRBD2. CDR1 and CDR2 (germline): SNHLY, FYNNEI. This CDR3 is 20 amino acids long. J was trimmed by 4 bases and V by 4 bases; bases with no gene match: 21. The CDR3 DNA is TGTGCCAGCAGTGGGCGCAGAGGGAGCGCAGCGGGAGGGGGGAGAGAGACCCAGTACTTC. Amino acids: CASSGRRGSAAGGGRETQYF.

The gene calls are TRBV5-4 and TRBJ2-7; 10 bases map to TRBD1. CDR1 is SGHNT, CDR2 YYREEE, per germline (reference sequence). J gave up 3 bases and V 3 bases, and 6 bases lay outside the gene matches. The CDR3 consists of 15 residues. CDR3 DNA sequence: TGTGCCAGCAGCTCCGGGACAGGGGTGGGCTACGAGCAGTACTTC. Translated: CASSSGTGVGYEQYF.

The V gene is TRBV9, the J gene TRBJ1-4, with D tentatively TRBD1 (5 bases). Looked up from germline, CDR1 is SGDLS and CDR2 is YYNGEE. There are 13 residues in the CDR3. Trimming cost V 3 bases and J 8 bases, with 11 bases left between them. The CDR3 is CASSAQRGEKLFF. The CDR3 nucleotides read TGTGCCAGCAGCGCTCAGCGGGGGGAAAAACTGTTTTTT.

The V gene is TRBV6-6, the J gene TRBJ1-4, with 7 bases aligning to TRBD1. Germline lookup yields CDR1 MNHNY and CDR2 SVGAGI (reference sequence). The junction had 9 bases not matched to a gene; V was cut back by 6 bases and J by 5 bases. This CDR3 comprises 15 residues. The CDR3: CASSREGTANEKLFF. CDR3 sequence (DNA): TGTGCCAGCAGCCGGGAAGGGACAGCGAATGAAAAACTGTTTTTT.

The chain carries TRBV5-1 and TRBJ1-1, with D unresolved. The germline gives CDR1 SGHRS, CDR2 YFSETQ. The germline V and J ends were trimmed by 2 bases and 2 bases, with 7 bases remaining between them. There are 13 residues in the CDR3. This CDR3 is CASSFISNTEAFF. The CDR3 coding sequence is TGCGCCAGCAGCTTCATTAGCAACACTGAAGCTTTCTTT.

This clone showed up just once. This rearrangement joins TRBV6-5 to TRBJ2-7; TRBD2 agrees at 8 bases. With V trimmed by 0 bases and J by 5 bases, 6 bases remained unmatched. Germline V gives CDR1 MNHEY, CDR2 SVGAGI. CDR3 length: 15 amino acids. The CDR3, as DNA: TGTGCCAGCAGTTACTCACGGACTAGCTTCGACGAGCAGTACTTC. Its translation: CASSYSRTSFDEQYF.

The CDR3 DNA is TGTGCCAGCAGCTTGAATTCTGGAGGGAGCTCCTATAATTCACCCCTCCACTTT. This codes for CASSLNSGGSSYNSPLHF. The V call is TRBV11-2, the J call TRBJ1-6, with unresolved D. CDR3 length equals 18 residues. Trimming left V 3 bases short and J 0 bases short, with 15 bases between. Germline values: CDR1 SGHAT, CDR2 FQNNGV.

This chain connects TRBV2 to TRBJ2-5, with D perhaps matching TRBD1 (6 bases). CDR1 is SNHLY and CDR2 is FYNNEI in the germline V gene. Trimming left V 2 bases short and J 2 bases short, with 12 bases between. The CDR3 is 15 residues long. CDR3 in amino acids: CASSERPGDQETQYF. CDR3 coding DNA: TGTGCCAGCAGTGAACGGCCAGGGGATCAAGAGACCCAGTACTTC.

The V gene is TRBV30, the J gene TRBJ2-6; D possibly corresponds to TRBD2 (5 bases). Germline lookup yields CDR1 GTSNPN and CDR2 SVGIG (reference sequence). V lost 2 bases and J 2 bases, leaving 16 bases between the germline ends. CDR3 length equals 17 residues. The CDR3 here is CAWSPSLGRPGANVLTF. CDR3 bases: TGTGCCTGGAGTCCTAGCCTGGGAAGACCTGGGGCCAACGTCCTGACTTTC. Drawing the rest from reference TRBV30 and TRBJ2-6, the complete variable domain is SQTIHQWPATLVQPVGSPLSLECTVEGTSNPNLYWYRQAAGRGLQLLFYSVGIGQISSEVPQNLSASRPQDRQFILSSKKLLLSDSGFYLCAWSPSLGRPGANVLTFGAGSRLTVL.

The genes are TRBV7-8 and TRBJ2-7, with 8 bases matching TRBD1. The junction had 8 bases not matched to a gene; V was cut back by 1 base and J by 3 bases. The CDR3 totals 16 residues. Germline values: CDR1 SGHVS, CDR2 FQNEAQ. DNA for the CDR3: TGTGCCAGCAGCTTAGTTACAGGGGGGATACGCTACGAGCAGTACTTC. Its protein is CASSLVTGGIRYEQYF.

This clone was observed once. The rearrangement links TRBV10-1 to TRBJ1-1; 8 nucleotides match TRBD1. V lost 5 bases, J lost 1 base, and 3 bases stayed unmatched. CDR3 length: 14 amino acids. Germline V CDR1 and CDR2: WNHNN, SYGVQD (reference sequence). This CDR3 reads CASSIDRGNTEAFF. The CDR3, as DNA: TGCGCCAGCAGTATCGACAGGGGGAACACTGAAGCTTTCTTT.

The chain uses TRBV7-8 and TRBJ2-3; TRBD2 aligns across 9 bases. Unmatched junction bases numbered 12, after V lost 6 bases and J lost 2 bases. Looked up from germline, CDR1 is SGHVS and CDR2 is FQNEAQ. The CDR3 runs 17 residues. CDR3 bases: TGTGCCAGCAGTTCACCGGCGGGCGGGAGGGCCACAGATACGCAGTATTTT. It specifies CASSSPAGGRATDTQYF.

The CDR3 DNA reads TGTGCCAGCAGCGTCGGACAGCTACGGGCCGGGGAGCTGTTTTTT. Its translation: CASSVGQLRAGELFF. The chain carries TRBV9 and TRBJ2-2; TRBD1 is a possible D gene (6 bases). CDR3 length equals 15 residues. The germline gives CDR1 SGDLS, CDR2 YYNGEE. V lost 2 bases and J lost 6, with 14 bases in between.

This chain connects TRBV4-2 to TRBJ2-5; D remains ambiguous. CDR1 and CDR2 from the germline V gene are LGHNA and YNFKEQ. Trimming pared 6 bases from V and 2 bases from J, leaving 7 bases between. The CDR3 spans 12 residues. CDR3 coding DNA: TGTGCCAGCAGAGGCGGTCAAGAGACCCAGTACTTC. Translating it yields CASRGGQETQYF.